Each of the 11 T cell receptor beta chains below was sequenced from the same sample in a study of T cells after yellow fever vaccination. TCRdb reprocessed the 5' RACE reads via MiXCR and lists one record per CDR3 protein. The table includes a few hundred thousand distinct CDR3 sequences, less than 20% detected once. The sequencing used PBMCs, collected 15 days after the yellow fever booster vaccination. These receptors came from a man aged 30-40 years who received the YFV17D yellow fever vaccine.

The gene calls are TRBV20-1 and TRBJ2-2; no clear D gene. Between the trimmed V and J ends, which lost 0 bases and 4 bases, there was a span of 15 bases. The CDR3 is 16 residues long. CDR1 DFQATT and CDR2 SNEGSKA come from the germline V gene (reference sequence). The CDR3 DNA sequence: TGCAGTGCTAGAGATTTTGGCCCCGGGCGCACCGGGGAGCTGTTTTTT. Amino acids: CSARDFGPGRTGELFF.

For the CDR3, the DNA is TGTGCCAGCAGCGCCTGGACAGGGGAAGATGAAAAACTGTTTTTT. Translation: CASSAWTGEDEKLFF. The V gene is TRBV7-9, the J gene TRBJ1-4; 9 nucleotides line up with TRBD1. Germline lookup yields CDR1 SEHNR and CDR2 FQNEAQ (reference sequence). The CDR3 covers 15 residues. The trim removed 5 bases at V and 6 bases at J, leaving 7 bases unmatched.

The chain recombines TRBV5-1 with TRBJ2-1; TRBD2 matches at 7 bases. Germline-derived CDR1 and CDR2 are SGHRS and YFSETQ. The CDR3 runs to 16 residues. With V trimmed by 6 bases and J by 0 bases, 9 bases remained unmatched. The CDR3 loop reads CASTPKGGSSYNEQFF. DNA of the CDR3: TGCGCCAGCACCCCAAAGGGCGGGAGCTCCTACAATGAGCAGTTCTTC.

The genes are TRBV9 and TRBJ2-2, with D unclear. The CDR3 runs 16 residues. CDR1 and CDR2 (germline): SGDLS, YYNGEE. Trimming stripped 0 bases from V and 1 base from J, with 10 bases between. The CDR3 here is CASSVATVRNTGELFF. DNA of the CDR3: TGTGCCAGCAGCGTAGCTACTGTGCGGAACACCGGGGAGCTGTTTTTT.

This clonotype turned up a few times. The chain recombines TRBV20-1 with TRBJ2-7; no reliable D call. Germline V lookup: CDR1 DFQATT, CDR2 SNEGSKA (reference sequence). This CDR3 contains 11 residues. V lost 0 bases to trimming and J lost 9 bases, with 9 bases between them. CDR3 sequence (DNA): TGCAGTGCTAGAGAGGGCCCAGGGCAGTACTTC. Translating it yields CSAREGPGQYF.

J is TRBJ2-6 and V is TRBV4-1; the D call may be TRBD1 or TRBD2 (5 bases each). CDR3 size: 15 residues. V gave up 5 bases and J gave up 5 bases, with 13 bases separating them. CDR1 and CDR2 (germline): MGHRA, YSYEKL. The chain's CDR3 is CASSWDQTRANVLTF. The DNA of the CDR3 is TGCGCCAGCAGCTGGGACCAAACCCGGGCCAACGTCCTGACTTTC.

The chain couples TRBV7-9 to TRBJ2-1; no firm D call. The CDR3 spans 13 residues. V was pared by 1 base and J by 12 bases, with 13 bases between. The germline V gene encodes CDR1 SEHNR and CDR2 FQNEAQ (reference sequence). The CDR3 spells CASSLGPGESQFF. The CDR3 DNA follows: TGTGCCAGCAGCTTAGGTCCAGGCGAGTCGCAGTTCTTC.

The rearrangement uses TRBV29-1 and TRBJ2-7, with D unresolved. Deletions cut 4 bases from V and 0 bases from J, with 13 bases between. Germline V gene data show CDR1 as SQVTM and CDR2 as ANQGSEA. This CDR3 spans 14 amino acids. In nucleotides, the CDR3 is TGCAGCGTTGTTGGCTCCCTGATCTCCTACGAGCAGTACTTC. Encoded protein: CSVVGSLISYEQYF.

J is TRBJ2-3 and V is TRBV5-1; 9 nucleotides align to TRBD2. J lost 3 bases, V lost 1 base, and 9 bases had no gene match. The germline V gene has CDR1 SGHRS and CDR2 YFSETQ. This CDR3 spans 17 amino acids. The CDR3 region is CASSLPGLAGSTDTQYF. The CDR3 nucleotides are TGCGCCAGCAGCTTGCCTGGGCTAGCGGGGTCGACAGATACGCAGTATTTT.

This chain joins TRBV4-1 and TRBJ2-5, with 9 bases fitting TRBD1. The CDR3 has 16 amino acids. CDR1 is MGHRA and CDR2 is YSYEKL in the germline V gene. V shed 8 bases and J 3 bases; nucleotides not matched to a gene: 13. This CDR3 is CASSAGTGTLEETQYF. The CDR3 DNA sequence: TGCGCCAGCTCAGCCGGGACAGGGACGTTGGAAGAGACCCAGTACTTC.

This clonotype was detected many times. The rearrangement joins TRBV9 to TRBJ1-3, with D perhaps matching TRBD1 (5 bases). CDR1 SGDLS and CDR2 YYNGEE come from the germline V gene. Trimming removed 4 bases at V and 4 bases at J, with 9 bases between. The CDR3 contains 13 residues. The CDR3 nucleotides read TGTGCCAGCAGCCCGCGGACAGGAAACACCATATATTTT. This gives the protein CASSPRTGNTIYF.